The clone carrying this TCR beta chain is deemed medium-sized by its frequency. What it binds is unknown. The data stem from a study of T cell clusters in autoimmune cytopenias. Study overall: Per sample, median TRB depth was around 51,000 reads, yielding a median about 2,400 distinct clonotypes. Whole-study results and caveats: TRB repertoire shifts in secondary cytopenia and chronic lymphocytic leukemia mostly reflected lymphoma, not autoimmunity. Primary autoimmune cytopenia patients appeared to lack physiological T cell clusters present in healthy donors. A dominant lymphoma-associated repertoire apparently masked the cluster-lack signature in secondary cytopenia versus chronic lymphocytic leukemia.

Multiplex touch-down PCR amplified TRB using TRB-A and TRB-B pools in one tube. TCRdb reprocessed the multiplex PCR reads, keeping one entry per CDR3 protein, no DNA. The sample table sets out about 2,200 distinct CDR3 sequences. This CDR3 is 19 amino acids long. Germline V CDR1 and CDR2: SGHAT, FQNNGV. TRB was amplified from around 0.25 ug of peripheral blood genomic DNA per sample. The sample comprised peripheral blood. V usage is TRBV11-2 and J usage is TRBJ2-6; TCRdb indicates TRBD2, and absent DNA this call remains unverified. The clonotype was recovered from a human donor with an autoimmune cytopenia or autoimmune hepatitis (not recorded which). CDR3 amino acids: CASSPTSGAPFSGANVLTF.